Presented here are 31 T cell receptor beta chains from one specimen sequenced in a study of shared clonotypes between healthy human individuals. Assay: immunoSEQ multiplex PCR; the TCRdb copy retains only in-frame clones and omits some. The sample shows around 690,000 clones, about 92% of them seen only once. Source material: memory CD8+ T cells from PBMCs. Subset described: CD45RO+ cells pooled with CCR7-negative TemRA cells. Source of these receptors: a man aged 18 to 35 in good health. Some clones in this sample may be carry-over from other donors' samples.

This rearrangement joins TRBV10-3 to TRBJ1-1, with 7 nucleotides matching TRBD1. V lost 6 bases, J lost 1 base, and 5 bases stayed unmatched. CDR3 length: 14 residues. The V gene's germline CDR1 is ENHRY and CDR2 SYGVKD. The CDR3 loop reads CAISPGTENTEAFF. Written as DNA, the CDR3 is TGTGCCATCAGCCCCGGGACAGAGAACACTGAAGCTTTCTTT.

The rearrangement uses TRBV5-1 and TRBJ1-1; possibly TRBD1 for D (6 bases). Germline lookup yields CDR1 SGHRS and CDR2 YFSETQ. CDR3 length: 15 residues. Deletions cut 0 bases from V and 5 bases from J, with 14 bases between. The CDR3 spells CASSLAQGEGTEAFF. CDR3 nucleotide sequence: TGCGCCAGCAGCTTGGCACAGGGAGAGGGGACTGAAGCTTTCTTT.

V gene TRBV9 combines with J gene TRBJ1-2, with D possibly being TRBD1 (5 bases). The CDR3 runs to 16 residues. Germline lookup yields CDR1 SGDLS and CDR2 YYNGEE. The ends were cut back, 0 bases at V and 8 bases at J, with 20 bases in the middle. The CDR3 nucleotides are TGTGCCAGCAGCGTAGCTGAGTGGCAGGGAACAGAGGGCTACACCTTC. It codes for CASSVAEWQGTEGYTF.

J is TRBJ2-7 and V is TRBV10-3, with TRBD1 as a possible D gene (5 bases). Trimming stripped 3 bases from V and 5 bases from J, with 14 bases between. Looked up from germline, CDR1 is ENHRY and CDR2 is SYGVKD. The CDR3 sequence is 14 residues long. This chain's CDR3 is CAISEARATHEQYF. CDR3 nucleotide sequence: TGTGCCATCAGTGAAGCCAGGGCCACTCACGAGCAGTACTTC.

The chain links TRBV4-1 to TRBJ1-1, with D tentatively TRBD1 (5 bases). Trimming removed 3 bases at V and 0 bases at J, with 11 bases between. In germline, CDR1 is MGHRA, CDR2 YSYEKL. CDR3 length equals 15 residues. The CDR3 is CASSHYRNMNTEAFF. For the CDR3, the DNA is TGCGCCAGCAGCCATTACAGGAACATGAACACTGAAGCTTTCTTT.

This chain uses TRBV6-1 with TRBJ2-5; unclear D gene. Deletions cut 3 bases from V and 8 bases from J, with 13 bases between. The CDR3 length is 13 residues. In germline, CDR1 is MNHNS, CDR2 SASEGT. The CDR3 spells CASSEFLDVTQYF. The CDR3, as DNA: TGTGCCAGCAGTGAGTTCCTAGACGTAACCCAGTACTTC.

The chain has TRBV27 and TRBJ1-2, with D possibly TRBD1 on 6 matching bases. The CDR3 consists of 11 residues. Germline V gene sequence: CDR1 MNHEY, CDR2 SMNVEV (reference sequence). V shed 6 bases and J shed 8 bases, with 10 bases lying between them. Here the CDR3 DNA reads TGTGCCAGCAGCACAGGGCACGGCTACACCTTC. Its protein is CASSTGHGYTF.

The V call is TRBV27, the J call TRBJ2-1; D perhaps matches TRBD2 (6 bases). The CDR3 runs 13 residues. V was trimmed by 6 bases and J by 7 bases, leaving 13 bases between them. Germline CDR1 reads MNHEY; CDR2 reads SMNVEV (reference sequence). CDR3 nucleotides: TGTGCCAGCAGGGAGGGCCCTCTGAATGAGCAGTTCTTC. Amino acids: CASREGPLNEQFF.

Points on this clone: At the DNA level, this CDR3 is encoded by other sequences in the same sample as well. J is TRBJ1-5 and V is TRBV9; 7 bases align to TRBD1. CDR3 length equals 15 residues. V trimming: 0 bases; J trimming: 7 bases; junction bases outside the gene matches: 7. CDR1 is SGDLS, CDR2 YYNGEE, per germline. The CDR3 loop is CASSVGTGAGQPQHF. Written as DNA, the CDR3 is TGTGCCAGCAGCGTAGGAACAGGGGCCGGGCAGCCCCAGCATTTT.

V usage is TRBV27 and J usage is TRBJ2-7; D is possibly TRBD2 (6 bases). The V and J ends lost 8 bases and 5 bases respectively, with 16 bases between them. CDR1 MNHEY and CDR2 SMNVEV come from the germline V gene (reference sequence). This CDR3 is built from 13 residues. The CDR3 DNA reads as TGTGCCAGCTCTTTTGGAGGGCTCAACGAGCAGTACTTC. Its protein product is CASSFGGLNEQYF.

V and J are TRBV11-2 and TRBJ2-3; TRBD2 matches at 12 bases. The germline V gene encodes CDR1 SGHAT and CDR2 FQNNGV. The junction had 5 bases not matched to a gene; V was cut back by 5 bases and J by 2 bases. There are 16 residues in the CDR3. The CDR3 DNA is TGTGCCAGCAGCGCTAGCGGGAGGGCCCCCACAGATACGCAGTATTTT. Its protein product is CASSASGRAPTDTQYF.

With respect to this clone: This may be a read error, as it is one base from a much larger clone. At the DNA level, this CDR3 is encoded by other sequences in the same sample as well. The V gene is TRBV10-2, the J gene TRBJ1-5, with unresolved D. Trimming stripped 0 bases from V and 4 bases from J, with 13 bases between. In germline, CDR1 is WSHSY, CDR2 SAAADI. The CDR3 has 16 residues. CDR3 DNA sequence: TGCGCCAGCAGTGAGTCAGTGGCGTCCAGTAATCAGCCCCAGCATTTT. This encodes CASSESVASSNQPQHF.

This chain links TRBV9 with TRBJ2-1; D gene ambiguous. Trimming took 4 bases from V and 5 from J, leaving 10 bases between them. The CDR3 contains 13 residues. The germline V gene has CDR1 SGDLS and CDR2 YYNGEE. CDR3 in amino acids: CASSTHYDNEQFF. The CDR3 bases are TGTGCCAGCAGCACCCACTATGACAATGAGCAGTTCTTC.

The CDR3 is CASSLPENTDTQYF. The DNA of the CDR3 is TGTGCCAGCAGCTTACCGGAAAACACAGATACGCAGTATTTT. The chain links TRBV7-9 to TRBJ2-3; no firm D call. Germline V gene data show CDR1 as SEHNR and CDR2 as FQNEAQ (reference sequence). With 2 bases removed from V and 2 bases from J, the gap between germline ends came to 8 bases. This CDR3 contains 14 residues. Full variable domain (rest looked up from reference TRBV7-9 and TRBJ2-3): DTGVSQNPRHKITKRGQNVTFRCDPISEHNRLYWYRQTLGQGPEFLTYFQNEAQLEKSRLLSDRFSAERPKGSFSTLEIQRTEQGDSAMYLCASSLPENTDTQYFGPGTRLTVL.

In this sample, this clone turned up once. This rearrangement joins TRBV25-1 to TRBJ2-3; D perhaps matches TRBD2 (6 bases). The CDR3 is 15 residues long. Germline V gives CDR1 MGHDK, CDR2 SYGVNS. Between the trimmed V and J ends, which lost 6 bases and 6 bases, there was a span of 19 bases. The CDR3: CASSPRGGLYDTQYF. The CDR3 DNA follows: TGTGCCAGCAGCCCCCGGGGAGGCCTCTACGATACGCAGTATTTT.

This clone was seen only once. V is TRBV27 and J is TRBJ1-2, with 7 bases lining up with TRBD1. This CDR3 region has 16 residues. The germline V gene encodes CDR1 MNHEY and CDR2 SMNVEV (reference sequence). The ends lost 6 bases at V and 2 bases at J; junction bases unmatched: 12. The CDR3 is CASSPRGISMNYGYTF. The CDR3 DNA is TGTGCCAGCAGCCCCAGGGGGATAAGCATGAACTATGGCTACACCTTC.

The chain recombines TRBV9 with TRBJ2-1; 7 bases fit TRBD1. CDR3 length: 15 residues. V shed 4 bases and J 3 bases; nucleotides not matched to a gene: 7. Looked up from germline, CDR1 is SGDLS and CDR2 is YYNGEE. Here the CDR3 reads CASSQGVTIYNEQFF. The CDR3 coding sequence is TGTGCCAGCAGCCAGGGGGTGACTATCTACAATGAGCAGTTCTTC.

This chain joins TRBV7-3 and TRBJ1-2, with D perhaps TRBD1 (5 bases). Trimming removed 6 bases from V and 6 bases from J, with 8 bases in between. Germline assignment: CDR1 SGHTA and CDR2 FQGTGA. The CDR3 has 11 residues. This CDR3 reads CASRTVDGYTF. The CDR3 DNA reads TGTGCCAGCAGGACAGTTGATGGCTACACCTTC.

The rearrangement links TRBV27 to TRBJ1-1; D perhaps matches TRBD1 (5 bases). The germline V gene encodes CDR1 MNHEY and CDR2 SMNVEV (reference sequence). This CDR3 is 13 amino acids long. V lost 4 bases and J lost 5, with 11 bases in between. The CDR3 here is CASSWGWGTEAFF. CDR3 coding DNA: TGTGCCAGCAGTTGGGGGTGGGGGACTGAAGCTTTCTTT.

The rearrangement links TRBV5-6 to TRBJ2-7; D assignment may be TRBD1 or TRBD2 (5 bases each). CDR1 is SGHDT and CDR2 is YYEEEE in the germline V gene. The CDR3 extends over 15 amino acids. V lost 5 bases and J lost 1, with 16 bases in between. CDR3 sequence reads: CASSLVGTVSYEQYF. The CDR3, as DNA: TGTGCCAGCAGTCTCGTTGGGACGGTTTCCTACGAGCAGTACTTC.

V usage is TRBV7-9 and J usage is TRBJ2-1; 9 nucleotides align to TRBD1. The germline gives CDR1 SEHNR, CDR2 FQNEAQ (reference sequence). The CDR3 extends over 19 amino acids. Unmatched junction bases numbered 16, after V lost 5 bases and J lost 2 bases. The CDR3 bases are TGTGCCAGCAGCCAAAAACCCGGGACAGGGATATCGGCCTACAATGAGCAGTTCTTC. Translated, it gives CASSQKPGTGISAYNEQFF.

This chain connects TRBV28 to TRBJ2-1; 14 bases match TRBD2. Germline lookup yields CDR1 MDHEN and CDR2 SYDVKM. The CDR3 contains 20 residues. The V gene end was trimmed by 3 bases and the J gene end by 5 bases; junction bases not matched to a gene: 15. This CDR3 reads CASSLDSTGTSGREDNEQFF. The CDR3, as DNA: TGTGCCAGCAGTTTGGATTCAACCGGGACTAGCGGGAGAGAGGACAATGAGCAGTTCTTC.

The chain employs TRBV6-5 and TRBJ2-7; perhaps TRBD2 as D (6 bases). Trimming removed 2 bases from V and 0 bases from J, with 14 bases in between. Per the germline V gene, CDR1 is MNHEY and CDR2 is SVGAGI. The CDR3 totals 16 residues. Written as DNA, the CDR3 is TGTGCCAGCAGTTACAACTGGGGGGAAAGCTCCTACGAGCAGTACTTC. Translating it yields CASSYNWGESSYEQYF.

V usage is TRBV6-5 and J usage is TRBJ1-1; D remains ambiguous. Germline loops: CDR1 MNHEY, CDR2 SVGAGI. CDR3 size: 13 residues. V was cut by 6 bases and J by 0 bases, with 8 bases left in between. The CDR3: CASRGTVNTEAFF. CDR3 DNA sequence: TGTGCCAGCAGAGGAACAGTGAACACTGAAGCTTTCTTT.

The chain links TRBV7-6 to TRBJ1-2, with 7 positions matching TRBD1. With 6 bases clipped from V and 0 bases from J, the junction kept 25 bases outside the gene matches. The CDR3 is 21 residues long. CDR1 and CDR2 from the germline V gene are SGHVS and FNYEAQ. The CDR3 DNA reads TGTGCCAGCAGTTCCAGCGGGACATTGGGGACAGAACACCGATCTAACTATGGCTACACCTTC. This gives the protein CASSSSGTLGTEHRSNYGYTF.

This chain joins TRBV25-1 and TRBJ2-7; the D gene is possibly TRBD1 (5 bases). The V and J ends lost 7 bases and 0 bases respectively, with 10 bases between them. The CDR3 sequence is 13 residues long. Looked up from germline, CDR1 is MGHDK and CDR2 is SYGVNS. In nucleotides, the CDR3 is TGTGCCAGCACAGGGCCCCGCTCCTACGAGCAGTACTTC. This sequence encodes CASTGPRSYEQYF.

This chain links TRBV19 with TRBJ2-2; the D call may be TRBD1 or TRBD2 (5 bases each). With 11 bases removed from V and 0 bases from J, the gap between germline ends came to 13 bases. CDR1 is LNHDA, CDR2 SQIVND, per germline (reference sequence). This CDR3 contains 14 residues. The CDR3 DNA reads as TGTGCCGGTCGGCAGGGAGCGAACACCGGGGAGCTGTTTTTT. This encodes CAGRQGANTGELFF.

The J gene is TRBJ2-2, the V gene TRBV28, with 8 positions matching TRBD1. CDR1 and CDR2 from the germline V gene are MDHEN and SYDVKM. The CDR3 is 17 amino acids. After removal of 3 bases from V and 3 bases from J, the junction contained 9 bases not matched to a gene. The CDR3 DNA reads as TGTGCCAGCAGTTTCTCATTCGGGACAGGAGACACCGGGGAGCTGTTTTTT. This gives the protein CASSFSFGTGDTGELFF. Combining the CDR3 with reference TRBV28 and TRBJ2-2 gives the whole variable domain DVKVTQSSRYLVKRTGEKVFLECVQDMDHENMFWYRQDPGLGLRLIYFSYDVKMKEKGDIPEGYSVSREKKERFSLILESASTNQTSMYLCASSFSFGTGDTGELFFGEGSRLTVL.

The chain links TRBV5-8 to TRBJ1-1; TRBD1 agrees at 12 bases. Germline CDR1 is SGHTS and CDR2 is YDEGEE. CDR3 length: 15 amino acids. After removal of 2 bases from V and 6 bases from J, the junction contained 5 bases not matched to a gene. The CDR3 reads CASSLRDRGHAEAFF. The CDR3 DNA reads as TGTGCCAGCAGCTTACGGGACAGGGGGCACGCTGAAGCTTTCTTT.

The gene calls are TRBV5-1 and TRBJ2-7, with 7 bases identical to TRBD2. Trimming at V came to 4 bases and at J to 2 bases, leaving 12 bases not matched to a gene. CDR3 length: 16 amino acids. Germline-derived CDR1 and CDR2 are SGHRS and YFSETQ. The CDR3 is CASSTDPSGLTYEQYF. The CDR3 bases are TGCGCCAGCAGCACGGACCCTAGCGGCCTAACCTACGAGCAGTACTTC.

In its sample, this clone was seen once. This sequence joins TRBV7-9 and TRBJ2-7; D perhaps matches TRBD1 (6 bases). The CDR3 loop spans 15 amino acids. Trimming took 5 bases from V and 0 from J, leaving 14 bases between them. Per the germline V gene, CDR1 is SEHNR and CDR2 is FQNEAQ (reference sequence). CDR3 region: CASSNNRDYSYEQYF. The CDR3 nucleotides are TGTGCCAGCAGCAACAACAGGGATTACTCCTACGAGCAGTACTTC.